The next 28 T cell receptor beta chains were all read from a single sample in a study of blood T cells in healthy people across ages. Combining a sample-barcoded 5' primer with a J-beta primer mix, a second PCR ran for roughly 7 to 11 cycles. In TCRdb, the 5' RACE reads were re-called with MiXCR into one record per CDR3 protein. Of about 1.6 million distinct CDR3 sequences detected, around 36% appear once; the ten largest clones hold roughly 10%. The sample was blood. Source of these receptors: a woman in her twenties or thirties in good health.

In this sample, this clonotype turned up once. The V gene is TRBV5-1, the J gene TRBJ2-7, with D uncertain. This CDR3 is 13 amino acids long. Germline lookup yields CDR1 SGHRS and CDR2 YFSETQ. Trimming left V 2 bases short and J 5 bases short, with 11 bases between. The CDR3, as DNA: TGCGCCAGCAGCTTAAGAGGAATAAACGAGCAGTACTTC. It translates to CASSLRGINEQYF. Filled out from reference TRBV5-1 and TRBJ2-7, the complete variable domain reads KAGVTQTPRYLIKTRGQQVTLSCSPISGHRSVSWYQQTPGQGLQFLFEYFSETQRNKGNFPGRFSGRQFSNSRSEMNVSTLELGDSALYLCASSLRGINEQYFGPGTRLTVT.

The V and J genes are TRBV20-1 and TRBJ2-1, with unresolved D. Trimming cost V 0 bases and J 12 bases, with 12 bases left between them. The CDR3 sequence is 12 residues long. Per the germline V gene, CDR1 is DFQATT and CDR2 is SNEGSKA (reference sequence). This chain's CDR3 is CSARDPPAWQFF. CDR3 nucleotide sequence: TGCAGTGCTAGAGATCCACCGGCCTGGCAGTTCTTC.

There are many counts of this clonotype. The rearrangement links TRBV29-1 to TRBJ1-1, with 10 positions matching TRBD1. The CDR3 sequence is 13 residues long. V lost 6 bases and J lost 2; bases outside the gene matches: 3. CDR1 is SQVTM, CDR2 ANQGSEA, per germline. In DNA form, the CDR3 reads TGCAGCGTGGGGACAGGGGCAAACACTGAAGCTTTCTTT. Amino acid sequence: CSVGTGANTEAFF.

There are a few counts of this clonotype. The genes are TRBV5-1 and TRBJ2-7; the match to TRBD2 covers 9 bases. This CDR3 is built from 15 residues. Germline lookup yields CDR1 SGHRS and CDR2 YFSETQ. Trimming cost V 4 bases and J 4 bases; bases outside gene matches: 9. DNA for the CDR3: TGCGCCAGCAGCGATAGCGGGGGCCGCCTTTACGAGCAGTACTTC. Translation gives CASSDSGGRLYEQYF.

V and J are TRBV5-6 and TRBJ2-3; D is uncertain. The germline V gene has CDR1 SGHDT and CDR2 YYEEEE. This CDR3 has 16 residues. The V gene lost 0 bases and the J gene lost 0 bases, with 11 bases spanning the gap. The DNA for the CDR3 is TGTGCCAGCAGCTTGGACTCCCGCAGGAGCACAGATACGCAGTATTTT. The encoded protein is CASSLDSRRSTDTQYF.

This clonotype was picked up a small number of times. V gene TRBV6-2 or TRBV6-3 combines with J gene TRBJ1-5; maybe TRBD1 (5 bases). V dropped 7 bases and J dropped 6 bases, with 22 bases sitting between them. Germline assignment: CDR1 MNHEY and CDR2 SVGEGT. CDR3 length: 16 amino acids. CDR3 amino acids: CASNRAGATARQPQHF. The CDR3 coding sequence is TGTGCCAGCAATCGCGCCGGGGCCACCGCCCGTCAGCCCCAGCATTTT.

The genes are TRBV2 and TRBJ2-1; D may be TRBD1 (6 bases). The CDR3 consists of 14 residues. The germline V and J ends were trimmed by 7 bases and 5 bases, with 15 bases remaining between them. Germline V lookup: CDR1 SNHLY, CDR2 FYNNEI. CDR3 nucleotide sequence: TGTGCCAGCATTGTAGGCAGGGGCAACAATGAGCAGTTCTTC. Protein: CASIVGRGNNEQFF.

CDR3 region: CASSPSDRDKISYEQYF. CDR3 coding DNA: TGTGCCAGCAGCCCTTCCGACAGGGACAAAATCTCCTACGAGCAGTACTTC. V usage is TRBV14 and J usage is TRBJ2-7; 7 bases are a match to TRBD1. The CDR3 consists of 17 residues. The germline gives CDR1 SGHDN, CDR2 FVKESK. Trimming cost V 4 bases and J 0 bases; bases outside gene matches: 12.

This chain uses TRBV3-1 with TRBJ1-2; D remains ambiguous. The CDR3 is made up of 14 amino acids. Deletions cut 1 base from V and 5 bases from J, with 11 bases between. In germline, CDR1 is LGHDT, CDR2 YNNKEL (reference sequence). The CDR3 DNA reads as TGTGCCAGCAGCCAAGTGGGTACCGGTTATGGCTACACCTTC. It encodes CASSQVGTGYGYTF.

In regard to this clonotype: A much larger clone differs from this one at a single base, so this may be a read error. The V call is TRBV4-1, the J call TRBJ2-7; D is unresolved. V lost 1 base and J lost 3, with 7 bases in between. Germline values: CDR1 MGHRA, CDR2 YSYEKL. This CDR3 is 13 amino acids long. The DNA for the CDR3 is TGCGCCAGCAGCCAAGGTGTCGTCTACGAGCAGTACTTC. It is translated as CASSQGVVYEQYF.

This clonotype was picked up a small number of times. This chain uses TRBV12-5 with TRBJ2-5; the D call may be TRBD1 or TRBD2 (5 bases each). CDR1 is LGHNT, CDR2 FRNRAP, per germline. The CDR3 consists of 12 residues. Trimming pared 5 bases from V and 4 bases from J, leaving 8 bases between. As DNA, the CDR3 is TGTGCTAGTGGTGGGGACCCAGAGACCCAGTACTTC. Translating it yields CASGGDPETQYF. Supplemented by reference TRBV12-5 and TRBJ2-5, the full variable domain reads DARVTQTPRHKVTEMGQEVTMRCQPILGHNTVFWYRQTMMQGLELLAYFRNRAPLDDSGMPKDRFSAEMPDATLATLKIQPSEPRDSAVYFCASGGDPETQYFGPGTRLLVL.

The genes are TRBV5-1 and TRBJ2-1; D tentatively fits TRBD1 or TRBD2 (5 bases each). Per the germline V gene, CDR1 is SGHRS and CDR2 is YFSETQ. Trimming left V 1 base short and J 2 bases short, with 13 bases between. The CDR3 consists of 16 residues. Here the CDR3 reads CASSLMGDFAYNEQFF. The CDR3 bases are TGCGCCAGCAGCTTGATGGGGGATTTTGCCTACAATGAGCAGTTCTTC.

The rearrangement joins TRBV10-3 to TRBJ2-1; 10 nucleotides match TRBD2. Germline values: CDR1 ENHRY, CDR2 SYGVKD. J was trimmed by 7 bases and V by 1 base; bases with no gene match: 7. CDR3 length: 16 residues. The CDR3: CAISEYPSGGRNEQFF. The CDR3 DNA follows: TGTGCCATCAGTGAGTACCCTAGCGGGGGCCGAAATGAGCAGTTCTTC.

The V call is TRBV9, the J call TRBJ2-1; D is possibly TRBD2 (5 bases). Germline V gives CDR1 SGDLS, CDR2 YYNGEE. This CDR3 has 15 residues. Trimming took 0 bases from V and 6 from J, leaving 13 bases between them. CDR3 loop: CASSVDGVLSNEQFF. The DNA of the CDR3 is TGTGCCAGCAGCGTAGACGGGGTTCTTTCCAATGAGCAGTTCTTC.

To note about this clonotype: A junction end diverges from the germline sequence, so it may reflect a read error. The V gene is TRBV5-5, the J gene TRBJ2-6, with D unresolved. In germline, CDR1 is SGHKS, CDR2 YYEKEE (reference sequence). The CDR3 contains 18 residues. CDR3 amino acids: CASSPGPLINSGANVLTF. The CDR3 DNA reads TGCGCCAGCAGCCCAGGCCCACTCATAAACTCTGGGGCCAACGTCCTGACTTTC. The full variable domain, with the rest looked up from reference TRBV5-5 and TRBJ2-6, is DAGVTQSPTHLIKTRGQQVTLRCSPISGHKSVSWYQQVLGQGPQFIFQYYEKEERGRGNFPDRFSARQFPNYSSELNVNALLLGDSALYLCASSPGPLINSGANVLTFGAGSRLTVL.

This clonotype was counted only a few times. The chain carries TRBV20-1 and TRBJ2-1; no reliable D call. V was shortened by 5 bases and J by 6 bases, with 14 bases between the two germline ends. The germline V gene encodes CDR1 DFQATT and CDR2 SNEGSKA (reference sequence). The CDR3 consists of 13 residues. The CDR3 region has the DNA TGCAGTGCTGGCCTCGCTGGCCTCAATGAGCAGTTCTTC. This translates into CSAGLAGLNEQFF.

This chain uses TRBV19 with TRBJ2-7; D ambiguous. The germline V gene has CDR1 LNHDA and CDR2 SQIVND (reference sequence). The CDR3 contains 14 residues. Trimming took 7 bases from V and 1 from J, leaving 14 bases between them. The CDR3 DNA sequence: TGTGCCAGTACCCCGATATTGAGATCCTACGAGCAGTACTTC. This translates into CASTPILRSYEQYF.

The chain is built from TRBV4-1 and TRBJ1-4; TRBD1 aligns across 9 bases. V shed 0 bases, J shed 6 bases, and the junction held 5 bases outside the gene matches. The CDR3 runs 16 residues. The germline V gene encodes CDR1 MGHRA and CDR2 YSYEKL. CDR3: CASSQDPRTGDEKLFF. CDR3 nucleotide sequence: TGCGCCAGCAGCCAAGATCCGCGGACAGGGGATGAAAAACTGTTTTTT.

This sequence joins TRBV7-9 and TRBJ2-7; tentative D call: TRBD1 (6 bases). The CDR3 loop spans 12 amino acids. The germline gives CDR1 SEHNR, CDR2 FQNEAQ (reference sequence). Trimming took 7 bases from V and 4 from J, leaving 11 bases between them. CDR3 sequence: CASMITGYEQYF. The CDR3 nucleotides are TGTGCCAGCATGATAACAGGGTACGAGCAGTACTTC. Full variable domain (rest looked up from reference TRBV7-9 and TRBJ2-7): DTGVSQNPRHKITKRGQNVTFRCDPISEHNRLYWYRQTLGQGPEFLTYFQNEAQLEKSRLLSDRFSAERPKGSFSTLEIQRTEQGDSAMYLCASMITGYEQYFGPGTRLTVT.

This clonotype occurred a few times. This chain connects TRBV20-1 to TRBJ1-5; a weak D match, TRBD1 (5 bases). Trimming pared 6 bases from V and 0 bases from J, leaving 12 bases between. This CDR3 region has 14 residues. Germline V gene lookup returns CDR1 DFQATT and CDR2 SNEGSKA (reference sequence). The CDR3 DNA reads TGCAGTGCACAGACAGTTTATAGCAATCAGCCCCAGCATTTT. Protein product: CSAQTVYSNQPQHF.

At least ten counts were recorded for this clonotype. The rearrangement links TRBV29-1 to TRBJ2-1, with 10 bases matching TRBD2. Trimming at V came to 7 bases and at J to 6 bases, leaving 15 bases not matched to a gene. Germline V gene data show CDR1 as SQVTM and CDR2 as ANQGSEA. The CDR3 has 16 amino acids. This chain's CDR3 is CSALPLAGGFPNEQFF. Written as DNA, the CDR3 is TGCAGCGCCTTACCCTTAGCGGGAGGATTTCCCAATGAGCAGTTCTTC.

This clonotype appeared a few times. The genes are TRBV27 and TRBJ1-1; the D is unclear. There are 13 residues in the CDR3. Germline CDR1 and CDR2: MNHEY and SMNVEV (reference sequence). The ends were cut back, 0 bases at V and 4 bases at J, with 6 bases in the middle. The DNA of the CDR3 is TGTGCCAGCAGTTTATCGGTGGGCACTGAAGCTTTCTTT. Its translation is CASSLSVGTEAFF.

This clonotype has only a few counts. V and J are TRBV5-1 and TRBJ2-5, with TRBD2 identical over 9 bases. The CDR3 consists of 16 residues. Germline V gene sequence: CDR1 SGHRS, CDR2 YFSETQ. V was pared by 0 bases and J by 2 bases, with 5 bases of the junction left unmatched. The CDR3 bases are TGCGCCAGCAGCTTGGTAACTAGCGGGTCGCAAGAGACCCAGTACTTC. It specifies CASSLVTSGSQETQYF.

This clonotype appeared a few times. The V call is TRBV5-1, the J call TRBJ2-1; 11 bases match TRBD2. This CDR3 has 16 amino acids. The J segment lost 7 bases and the V segment lost 0 bases, leaving 6 bases of the junction unmatched. Germline CDR1 and CDR2: SGHRS and YFSETQ. The DNA of the CDR3 is TGCGCCAGCAGCTTGGTAGCTAGCGGGGGGATAAATGAGCAGTTCTTC. Amino acids: CASSLVASGGINEQFF.

The V call is TRBV9, the J call TRBJ2-3, with 7 bases that match TRBD2. The ends lost 3 bases at V and 2 bases at J; junction bases unmatched: 6. The CDR3 is 15 residues long. Germline V lookup: CDR1 SGDLS, CDR2 YYNGEE. CDR3: CASSASGTNTDTQYF. The CDR3 DNA sequence: TGTGCCAGCAGCGCGTCCGGGACTAACACAGATACGCAGTATTTT.

The V and J genes are TRBV24-1 and TRBJ2-3; either TRBD1 or TRBD2 may fit D (6 bases each). The CDR3 contains 17 residues. Germline lookup yields CDR1 KGHDR and CDR2 SFDVKD. V gave up 2 bases and J gave up 3 bases, with 17 bases separating them. For the CDR3, the DNA is TGTGCCACCAGTGATTCGGGGGCCCGGGCGGGGACAGATACGCAGTATTTT. It encodes CATSDSGARAGTDTQYF.

This clonotype was observed at least ten times. The gene calls are TRBV20-1 and TRBJ1-5; D is perhaps TRBD1 (6 bases). The V gene's germline CDR1 is DFQATT and CDR2 SNEGSKA (reference sequence). The CDR3 spans 12 residues. The V and J ends lost 4 bases and 4 bases respectively, with 8 bases between them. CDR3 sequence (DNA): TGCAGTGCTAAGAGGGGGAATCAGCCCCAGCATTTT. Translated, it gives CSAKRGNQPQHF.

This clonotype was observed a handful of times. The chain joins TRBV20-1 to TRBJ1-1, with TRBD1 identical over 9 bases. V lost 0 bases to trimming and J lost 0 bases; unmatched junction nucleotides: 5. Germline-derived CDR1 and CDR2 are DFQATT and SNEGSKA (reference sequence). The CDR3 spans 16 residues. The CDR3 DNA follows: TGCAGTGCTAGAGATCCGGGGACAGGGATGAACACTGAAGCTTTCTTT. Protein product: CSARDPGTGMNTEAFF.